This TCR beta chain was identified during a study of blood T cell repertoires in COVID-19. How the authors handled the data: Reference gene primer amplification gave estimated nucleated cell counts. Only in-frame clones appear in the TCRdb table, and some are missing; sequencing was by immunoSEQ multiplex PCR. Clonal size and the V and J genes are those of that table, whereas D and trimming came from the DNA. This table has about 250,000 clones, about 91% appearing once. V gave up 5 bases and J gave up 4 bases; unmatched junction bases: 7. CDR3 length equals 15 residues. Germline V CDR1 and CDR2: SEHNR, FQNEAQ (reference sequence).

The sequencing sample was made of peripheral blood. The rearrangement joins TRBV7-9 to TRBJ2-3; TRBD1 aligns across 9 bases. The TCR was taken from a woman in her 30s with COVID-19, enrolled during active disease. The CDR3 loop is CASSSRQGGSDTQYF. The CDR3 DNA reads as TGTGCCAGCAGCAGCAGACAGGGGGGATCAGATACGCAGTATTTT.